The next 27 T cell receptor beta chains were all read from a single sample in a study of OX40 agonist ivuxolimab in advanced cancers. Some clones are missing from TCRdb's copy, which holds only in-frame ones; the method was immunoSEQ multiplex PCR. The profile shows 30,000 to 35,000 clones, over 90% of them singletons. The specimen comprised CD4+ or CD8+ T cells sorted from blood, sampled in a trial of the OX40 agonist ivuxolimab. The source of these receptors is an adult with an advanced solid tumor such as melanoma, head and neck, liver or kidney cancer.

The V and J genes are TRBV4-2 and TRBJ1-2; D is undetermined. The CDR3 runs 13 residues. Germline V lookup: CDR1 LGHNA, CDR2 YNFKEQ. The V end was cut by 3 bases, the J end by 6 bases, with 11 bases between. This CDR3 is CASSHLGRDGYTF. In DNA form, the CDR3 reads TGTGCCAGCAGCCACCTGGGGAGGGATGGCTACACCTTC.

The rearrangement uses TRBV5-1 and TRBJ2-5; 7 bases are a match to TRBD1. The V and J ends lost 8 bases and 4 bases, in that order; junction bases with no gene match: 5. The germline CDR1 and CDR2 sequences are SGHRS and YFSETQ. CDR3 length: 12 amino acids. In DNA form, the CDR3 reads TGCGCCAGTCGGGCAGGGGGAGAGACCCAGTACTTC. Translation gives CASRAGGETQYF.

The chain uses TRBV27 and TRBJ1-2, with 7 bases that match TRBD1. The CDR3 has 13 amino acids. Germline CDR1 is MNHEY and CDR2 is SMNVEV (reference sequence). Trimming took 5 bases from V and 2 from J; bases not matched to a gene: 2. The CDR3 DNA reads TGTGCCAGCAGTCTGACAGGGAACTATGGCTACACCTTC. Protein: CASSLTGNYGYTF.

The V call is TRBV7-2, the J call TRBJ2-1, with TRBD2 matching over 7 bases. The CDR3 is made up of 13 amino acids. Germline CDR1 and CDR2: SGHTA and FQGNSA. After removal of 5 bases from V and 12 bases from J, the junction contained 10 bases not matched to a gene. The chain's CDR3 is CASSPGTTSPQFF. Written as DNA, the CDR3 is TGTGCCAGCAGCCCCGGGACTACTTCCCCGCAGTTCTTC.

The rearrangement joins TRBV6-4 to TRBJ2-2; 7 bases align to TRBD2. Looked up from germline, CDR1 is MRHNA and CDR2 is SNTAGT. The CDR3 runs 15 residues. After removal of 3 bases from V and 6 bases from J, the junction contained 7 bases not matched to a gene. CDR3 DNA sequence: TGTGCCAGCAGTGAAGTCGCGGGGGTGGCCGGGGAGCTGTTTTTT. This gives the protein CASSEVAGVAGELFF.

The chain joins TRBV19 to TRBJ2-7; 11 bases are a match to TRBD2. In germline, CDR1 is LNHDA, CDR2 SQIVND (reference sequence). CDR3 length: 16 amino acids. V lost 1 base to trimming and J lost 6 bases; unmatched junction nucleotides: 8. This CDR3 reads CASSIGPTSGKVEQYF. For the CDR3, the DNA is TGTGCCAGTAGTATAGGACCGACTAGCGGGAAGGTCGAGCAGTACTTC.

V and J are TRBV29-1 and TRBJ2-5, with 7 bases aligning to TRBD1. CDR1 is SQVTM, CDR2 ANQGSEA, per germline. This CDR3 is built from 13 residues. The J segment lost 5 bases and the V segment lost 0 bases, leaving 3 bases of the junction unmatched. The CDR3 bases are TGCAGCGTTGAAGATACAGGGGCGGAGACCCAGTACTTC. Residues: CSVEDTGAETQYF.

The chain carries TRBV6-5 and TRBJ2-7; D might be TRBD1 or TRBD2, each matching 5 bases. V lost 2 bases and J lost 7, with 6 bases in between. Germline assignment: CDR1 MNHEY and CDR2 SVGAGI. CDR3 size: 11 residues. The CDR3 loop is CASSYEGEQYF. CDR3 bases: TGTGCCAGCAGTTACGAGGGGGAGCAGTACTTC.

V and J are TRBV7-2 and TRBJ2-1; TRBD2 might be the D (6 bases). CDR3 length equals 15 residues. V shed 5 bases and J shed 5 bases, with 16 bases lying between them. Germline V gene lookup returns CDR1 SGHTA and CDR2 FQGNSA. The CDR3 reads CASSPGWAGNNEQFF. The CDR3 region has the DNA TGTGCCAGCAGCCCCGGCTGGGCGGGAAACAATGAGCAGTTCTTC.

This sequence joins TRBV29-1 and TRBJ2-2, with a weak D call TRBD2 (6 bases). The CDR3 totals 14 residues. Deletions cut 5 bases from V and 3 bases from J, with 13 bases between. Per germline, CDR1 SQVTM and CDR2 ANQGSEA. The CDR3 is CSVSSGVDTGELFF. Here the CDR3 DNA reads TGCAGCGTTTCCTCGGGAGTGGACACCGGGGAGCTGTTTTTT.

V is TRBV6-1 and J is TRBJ2-2, with D unclear. Germline-derived CDR1 and CDR2 are MNHNS and SASEGT. The CDR3 is made up of 14 amino acids. The germline V and J ends were trimmed by 8 bases and 1 base, with 11 bases remaining between them. The CDR3 DNA reads TGTGCCAGCCGTTTCGGCAGGAACACCGGGGAGCTGTTTTTT. Its translation: CASRFGRNTGELFF.

The J gene is TRBJ2-1, the V gene TRBV9; TRBD1 aligns across 9 bases. J was trimmed by 4 bases and V by 3 bases; bases with no gene match: 8. The CDR3 consists of 16 residues. Per germline, CDR1 SGDLS and CDR2 YYNGEE. The CDR3 nucleotides read TGTGCCAGCAGCGCACATTCCGGGACAGGGTACAATGAGCAGTTCTTC. Amino acids: CASSAHSGTGYNEQFF.

This rearrangement joins TRBV30 to TRBJ1-1; maybe TRBD1 (6 bases). The CDR3 extends over 14 amino acids. Per the germline V gene, CDR1 is GTSNPN and CDR2 is SVGIG (reference sequence). V lost 2 bases and J lost 0, with 10 bases in between. The CDR3 region has the DNA TGTGCCTGGAGTCACGGGGGGCTGAACACTGAAGCTTTCTTT. Protein sequence: CAWSHGGLNTEAFF.

In nucleotides, the CDR3 is TGTGCCACCAGCAGAGGAGGGACCGACAGCCAAGAGACCCAGTACTTC. This translates into CATSRGGTDSQETQYF. The chain recombines TRBV15 with TRBJ2-5; D tentatively fits TRBD1 or TRBD2 (5 bases each). The V end was cut by 1 base, the J end by 1 base, with 13 bases between. This CDR3 region has 16 residues. Germline-derived CDR1 and CDR2 are LNHNV and YYDKDF (reference sequence).

The genes are TRBV5-4 and TRBJ2-5; 11 bases map to TRBD2. After removal of 2 bases from V and 3 bases from J, the junction contained 3 bases not matched to a gene. Germline CDR1 reads SGHNT; CDR2 reads YYREEE (reference sequence). CDR3 size: 15 residues. DNA of the CDR3: TGTGCCAGCAGCTTAAAGGGACTAGCGGAAGAGACCCAGTACTTC. It yields the protein CASSLKGLAEETQYF.

V is TRBV19 and J is TRBJ1-5, with D perhaps TRBD1 (5 bases). The germline gives CDR1 LNHDA, CDR2 SQIVND (reference sequence). V lost 2 bases and J lost 7, with 12 bases in between. This CDR3 contains 14 residues. This CDR3 is CASSILGREQPQHF. CDR3 sequence (DNA): TGTGCCAGTAGTATACTGGGCAGGGAACAGCCCCAGCATTTT.

This clone was recorded only once. V and J are TRBV7-8 and TRBJ2-1; the D gene could be TRBD1 or TRBD2 (5 bases each). The CDR3 loop spans 13 amino acids. Trimming took 4 bases from V and 6 from J, leaving 10 bases between them. Germline V gene lookup returns CDR1 SGHVS and CDR2 FQNEAQ. The CDR3 loop reads CASSWGRFNEQFF. The CDR3, as DNA: TGTGCCAGCAGCTGGGGACGGTTCAATGAGCAGTTCTTC.

DNA of the CDR3: TGTGCCAGCAGCTTACGGGACAGAGAAAATTCACCCCTCCACTTT. It codes for CASSLRDRENSPLHF. This chain uses TRBV7-3 with TRBJ1-6; 7 bases are a match to TRBD1. Trimming cost V 2 bases and J 7 bases; bases outside gene matches: 5. CDR1 and CDR2 (germline): SGHTA, FQGTGA. The CDR3 length is 15 residues.

The rearrangement joins TRBV11-2 to TRBJ2-5; 9 nucleotides align to TRBD2. V dropped 1 base and J dropped 4; count of bases not matched to a gene: 7. Looked up from germline, CDR1 is SGHAT and CDR2 is FQNNGV. The CDR3 extends over 16 amino acids. CDR3 sequence reads: CASSLARSGGTETQYF. The CDR3 DNA reads TGTGCCAGCAGCTTAGCTCGCAGCGGGGGGACAGAGACCCAGTACTTC.

The rearrangement links TRBV7-2 to TRBJ2-5; TRBD2 agrees at 8 bases. Losses at the gene ends were 5 bases for V and 5 bases for J; bases not matched to a gene: 4. This CDR3 contains 13 residues. Germline V gene data show CDR1 as SGHTA and CDR2 as FQGNSA. CDR3 nucleotides: TGTGCCAGCAGCCCACCGGGGGGGGAGACCCAGTACTTC. Its translation is CASSPPGGETQYF. Using reference TRBV7-2 and TRBJ2-5 for the parts outside the CDR3, the full variable domain is GAGVSQSPSNKVTEKGKDVELRCDPISGHTALYWYRQSLGQGLEFLIYFQGNSAPDKSGLPSDRFSAERTGGSVSTLTIQRTQQEDSAVYLCASSPPGGETQYFGPGTRLLVL.

The genes are TRBV30 and TRBJ2-7, with D possibly matching TRBD1 (6 bases). Germline loops: CDR1 GTSNPN, CDR2 SVGIG (reference sequence). CDR3 size: 14 residues. V lost 1 base and J 0 bases, leaving 10 bases between the germline ends. The CDR3 DNA reads as TGTGCCTGGAGTGCAAAGGACAGCTCCTACGAGCAGTACTTC. Protein: CAWSAKDSSYEQYF.

This clone turned up a few times. V and J are TRBV5-1 and TRBJ1-1; D is uncertain. Germline CDR1 SGHRS, CDR2 YFSETQ. The CDR3 contains 14 residues. V gave up 5 bases and J gave up 5 bases, with 16 bases separating them. CDR3 region: CASSSEGWFTEAFF. DNA for the CDR3: TGCGCCAGCAGTTCCGAGGGATGGTTTACTGAAGCTTTCTTT.

The J gene is TRBJ2-1, the V gene TRBV5-1; D is undetermined. V was pared by 7 bases and J by 2 bases, with 10 bases between. This CDR3 has 13 amino acids. From germline, CDR1 is SGHRS and CDR2 YFSETQ. The CDR3 region has the DNA TGCGCCAGCTGTGAAGACACCTACAATGAGCAGTTCTTC. Translating gives CASCEDTYNEQFF.

The chain links TRBV19 to TRBJ1-5; 7 positions agree with TRBD1. Per the germline V gene, CDR1 is LNHDA and CDR2 is SQIVND (reference sequence). CDR3 length: 15 residues. After removal of 0 bases from V and 7 bases from J, the junction contained 6 bases not matched to a gene. The CDR3 protein is CASSIDTGVGQPQHF. CDR3 sequence (DNA): TGTGCCAGTAGTATAGATACAGGGGTAGGGCAGCCCCAGCATTTT.

This chain connects TRBV9 to TRBJ2-2; 9 positions match TRBD1. The CDR3 sequence is 18 residues long. The germline V gene has CDR1 SGDLS and CDR2 YYNGEE. V gave up 0 bases and J gave up 1 base; unmatched junction bases: 7. The CDR3 region is CASSVASRGQGNTGELFF. DNA of the CDR3: TGTGCCAGCAGCGTAGCCTCTCGGGGACAGGGGAACACCGGGGAGCTGTTTTTT.

V gene TRBV4-2 combines with J gene TRBJ2-7; 9 nucleotides match TRBD2. V lost 0 bases, J lost 4 bases, and 4 bases stayed unmatched. Germline V lookup: CDR1 LGHNA, CDR2 YNFKEQ. This CDR3 has 15 residues. The DNA of the CDR3 is TGTGCCAGCAGCCAAGAACTAGCGGGCCCTTACGAGCAGTACTTC. Residues: CASSQELAGPYEQYF.

This chain joins TRBV6-5 and TRBJ2-3, with a tentative D call TRBD1 (5 bases). This CDR3 has 16 residues. Germline lookup yields CDR1 MNHEY and CDR2 SVGAGI. V was trimmed by 0 bases and J by 4 bases, leaving 14 bases between them. Written as DNA, the CDR3 is TGTGCCAGCAGTTACTCGACGGGCAGGGCGGCAGATACGCAGTATTTT. Amino acids: CASSYSTGRAADTQYF.